These T cell receptor beta chains were read from a single sample in a study of T cells in Graves' hyperthyroidism and ophthalmopathy. MiXCR, applied by TCRdb to the multiplex PCR reads, yields one record per CDR3 protein. The sample includes some 570,000 distinct CDR3 sequences, 14% of them seen just once. Input material: blood. These receptors originate from a woman under 30 with Graves' ophthalmopathy. The CDR3 runs from the conserved cysteine through the conserved F or W. Fields, in order: CDR3 DNA, CDR3 protein, clone size, D gene, V gene, J gene. A D gene is named only where the DNA matches it firmly. Size tells how often a clone was seen (once, few, many) or the class of an expanded clone, and some rows leave it out.

TGTGCCACCAGCAGGGACAGGGGAGGGTCCTACAATGAGCAGTTCTTC	CATSRDRGGSYNEQFF	.	TRBD1	TRBV24-1	TRBJ2-1
TGTGCCAGTGGGGGACTAGCGGATCCTGAGCAGTTCTTC	CASGGLADPEQFF	.	TRBD2	TRBV19	TRBJ2-1
TGTGCCAGCAGTTTGGGCTGGACAGCAAACACCGGGGAGCTGTTTTTT	CASSLGWTANTGELFF	many	.	TRBV12-3/TRBV12-4	TRBJ2-2
TGTGCCAGCAGGCCGGGCGGGGGGCGGAACACTGAAGCTTTCTTT	CASRPGGGRNTEAFF	few	.	TRBV5-4	TRBJ1-1
TGTGCCAGCATCCCTCTTTCGACCCAGGACAGCACAGATACGCAGTATTTT	CASIPLSTQDSTDTQYF	.	.	TRBV27	TRBJ2-3
TGTGCCAGCAGCGCCGGGACAGGGGTCGGCTCCTACGAGCAGTACTTC	CASSAGTGVGSYEQYF	many	TRBD1	TRBV7-9	TRBJ2-7
TGTGCCAGCAGTTTAGCGCTGGGGGGGCGACAGCCCCAGCATTTT	CASSLALGGRQPQHF	few	.	TRBV12-3/TRBV12-4	TRBJ1-5
TGTGCCAGCAGTATACGAACCCCAGCGGCACTTTTATACAATGAGCAGTTCTTC	CASSIRTPAALLYNEQFF	many	.	TRBV27	TRBJ2-1
TGTGCCACCAGTGATTTATTGGGACAGGGTTCCGGGGAGCTGTTTTTT	CATSDLLGQGSGELFF	many	TRBD1	TRBV24-1	TRBJ2-2
TGTGCCAGCAGTCTCCCCCTCCTTGGACTAGCGGATGTCTACGAGCAGTACTTC	CASSLPLLGLADVYEQYF	many	TRBD2	TRBV28	TRBJ2-7
TGTGCCTGGCGCGCCCCGGGACAGGGCGTCTCTGGGGCCAACGTCCTGACTTTC	CAWRAPGQGVSGANVLTF	few	TRBD1	TRBV30	TRBJ2-6
TGCGCCAGCAGCCCGGGGGGAGGGGTGAGCAATCAGCCCCAGCATTTT	CASSPGGGVSNQPQHF	many	.	TRBV5-1	TRBJ1-5
TGTGCCAGCTCACCACCTGGAGGGAATGAGCAGTTCTTC	CASSPPGGNEQFF	many	.	TRBV18	TRBJ2-1
TGTGCCAGCAGTTTTTACGGGACCCTAGGCGCTCTCGGGGCCAACGTCCTGACTTTC	CASSFYGTLGALGANVLTF	.	.	TRBV28	TRBJ2-6
TGTGCCTGGAGAGGGACTAGCGGGCCTCTCTCCTACGAGCAGTACTTC	CAWRGTSGPLSYEQYF	.	TRBD2	TRBV30	TRBJ2-7
TGTGCCAGCACAGACTCCTACGAGCAGTACTTC	CASTDSYEQYF	many	.	TRBV2	TRBJ2-7
TGTGCCAGCAGCTTAACGGCGGCTAATCAGCCCCAGCATTTT	CASSLTAANQPQHF	.	.	TRBV7-2	TRBJ1-5
TGCGCCAGCAGCTACTCCCCAGGGGCAGATACGCAGTATTTT	CASSYSPGADTQYF	.	.	TRBV10-2	TRBJ2-3
TGTGCCAGCAGTTTATTTAGGACAGGGTCCTACGAGCAGTACTTC	CASSLFRTGSYEQYF	.	TRBD1	TRBV12-3/TRBV12-4	TRBJ2-7
TGTGCCAGCAGCGCCAGGACAGGGAAGGCGCACACTGAAGCTTTCTTT	CASSARTGKAHTEAFF	few	TRBD1	TRBV27	TRBJ1-1
TGTGCCAGCAGGGGACTAGCGGGAGGGCGGTATGGCTACACCTTC	CASRGLAGGRYGYTF	.	.	TRBV6-1	TRBJ1-2
TGTGCCTGGAGTGTACCGCGGGAGGTCTCCTACGAGCAGTACTTC	CAWSVPREVSYEQYF	many	TRBD2	TRBV30	TRBJ2-7
TGTGCCACCAGTGATGTTACAGGGGGCATCACCGGGGAGCTGTTTTTT	CATSDVTGGITGELFF	many	TRBD1	TRBV24-1	TRBJ2-2
TGTGCCAGCAGTTTCCCTGATCAGCCCCAGCATTTT	CASSFPDQPQHF	many	.	TRBV27	TRBJ1-5
TGTGCCAGCCTTACTGGACAGGGGGCGCACAATCAGCCCCAGCATTTT	CASLTGQGAHNQPQHF	many	TRBD1	TRBV28	TRBJ1-5
TGTGCCAGCAGCTTTCCAGGGGGCTCCTATAATTCACCCCTCCACTTT	CASSFPGGSYNSPLHF	many	TRBD1	TRBV7-9	TRBJ1-6
TGCGCCAGCAGCCACATCGGGCGCTCCTACGAGCAGTACTTC	CASSHIGRSYEQYF	many	.	TRBV4-1	TRBJ2-7
TGTGCCAGCAGCTTAGAGGGTACCTCTGGAAAACTGTTTTTT	CASSLEGTSGKLFF	many	.	TRBV11-2	TRBJ1-4
TGTGCCAGCCGGGGGGGGGTCTGGACCACTGAAGCTTTCTTT	CASRGGVWTTEAFF	many	.	TRBV2	TRBJ1-1
TGTGCCTGGGCTTACCGGGACAGGGGTTACTACGAGCAGTACTTC	CAWAYRDRGYYEQYF	medium-sized	TRBD1	TRBV30	TRBJ2-7
TGTGCCAGTACCTTACGTGACGGCTCTGGAAACACCATATATTTT	CASTLRDGSGNTIYF	.	.	TRBV7-8	TRBJ1-3
TGTGCCAGCAGTTTCTCAGCGGGAGGGCCGGATGATACGCGGTATTTT	CASSFSAGGPDDTRYF	.	TRBD2	TRBV6-2/TRBV6-3	TRBJ2-3
TGTGCCAGCAGCCCCGTGGACAGGGACGGAGGGACCCAGTACTTC	CASSPVDRDGGTQYF	.	TRBD1	TRBV7-2	TRBJ2-5
TGTGCCAGCTCACTGGGACCCCCGGATACGCAGTATTTT	CASSLGPPDTQYF	many	.	TRBV7-3	TRBJ2-3